The 30 T cell receptor beta chains reported below all come from one sample, sequenced in a study of Graves' ophthalmopathy and Graves' hyperthyroidism. TCR beta CDR3 amplification used RNA transcripts. HTBI primers served in a first-round RT-PCR, which a second-round multiplex PCR followed. TCRdb re-called the multiplex PCR reads through MiXCR, storing one row per CDR3 protein. In the table there are 500,000 to 700,000 distinct CDR3 sequences, less than 45% of which are singletons. The sequenced sample was peripheral blood or thyroid tissue (not recorded which). Receptors were obtained from an adult man with Graves' hyperthyroidism.

Details on this clonotype: A much larger clone is a single base away; this may be a read error. The CDR3 end shows no conserved phenylalanine or tryptophan, and so a read error is likely. The chain carries TRBV5-5 and TRBJ1-4, with TRBD1 as a possible D gene (6 bases). V lost 4 bases and J 7 bases, leaving 17 bases between the germline ends. The CDR3 runs to 15 residues. CDR1 SGHKS and CDR2 YYEKEE come from the germline V gene (reference sequence). The CDR3 DNA reads TGTGCCAGCAGCGGGAACAGGGATATTCTTGAAAAACTGTTTTCT. Translated, it gives CASSGNRDILEKLFS.

Concerning this clonotype itself: An end of the junction differs from the germline gene, which may be a read error. The rearrangement joins TRBV20-1 to TRBJ2-5; 11 bases align to TRBD1. The length of the CDR3 is 15 residues. The germline V gene has CDR1 DFQATT and CDR2 SNEGSKA (reference sequence). This CDR3 is CSATGTGGVEETQYF. For the CDR3, the DNA is TGCAGTGCTACCGGGACAGGGGGAGTAGAGGAGACCCAGTATTTC.

The genes are TRBV12-3 or TRBV12-4 and TRBJ1-1; no clear D gene. Trimming removed 6 bases from V and 6 bases from J, with 8 bases in between. There are 11 residues in the CDR3. DNA for the CDR3: TGTGCCAGCAGCCGGAGCCCTGAAGCTTTCTTT. Translation: CASSRSPEAFF.

V and J are TRBV12-5 and TRBJ1-2; 10 nucleotides match TRBD1. Germline values: CDR1 LGHNT, CDR2 FRNRAP. This CDR3 comprises 17 residues. The J segment lost 6 bases and the V segment lost 1 base, leaving 11 bases of the junction unmatched. CDR3 in amino acids: CASGLGPPGQGFDGYTF. The DNA of the CDR3 is TGTGCTAGTGGTTTGGGGCCCCCGGGACAGGGGTTTGATGGCTACACCTTC.

The rearrangement uses TRBV5-1 and TRBJ2-2; 8 bases agree with TRBD2. Germline V gene lookup returns CDR1 SGHRS and CDR2 YFSETQ. V was pared by 3 bases and J by 13 bases, with 2 bases of the junction left unmatched. The CDR3 has 11 residues. The CDR3 loop reads CASSWAGGLFF. CDR3 coding DNA: TGCGCCAGCAGCTGGGCGGGAGGGCTGTTTTTT.

This clonotype was seen at least ten times. The rearrangement uses TRBV9 and TRBJ2-6; the D gene is possibly TRBD1 (5 bases). The CDR3 consists of 16 residues. The V and J ends lost 4 bases and 0 bases respectively, with 11 bases between them. Germline assignment: CDR1 SGDLS and CDR2 YYNGEE. The CDR3 DNA follows: TGTGCCAGCAGCCGTCAGGGTTCCTCTGGGGCCAACGTCCTGACTTTC. It encodes CASSRQGSSGANVLTF.

This clonotype came up many times. The rearrangement uses TRBV29-1 and TRBJ2-2, with D possibly being TRBD1 (5 bases). The germline CDR1 and CDR2 sequences are SQVTM and ANQGSEA. The CDR3 has 14 residues. Trimming left V 8 bases short and J 2 bases short, with 15 bases between. The CDR3 region is CSSIEGENTGELFF. The CDR3 DNA reads as TGCAGCTCCATCGAAGGGGAAAACACCGGGGAGCTGTTTTTT.

This clonotype was seen a single time. The chain joins TRBV7-2 to TRBJ2-6; 9 positions agree with TRBD1. The CDR3 is 16 residues long. From germline, CDR1 is SGHTA and CDR2 FQGNSA. J gave up 3 bases and V 5 bases, and 5 bases lay outside the gene matches. The CDR3 protein is CASSQDRGFGANVLTF. The CDR3 nucleotides are TGTGCCAGCAGCCAGGACAGGGGATTTGGGGCCAACGTCCTGACTTTC.

This clonotype has at least ten counts. One end of the junction does not line up with germline, which may come from a read error. V is TRBV11-1 and J is TRBJ2-7; D is unresolved. The CDR3 spans 14 residues. Germline V gene lookup returns CDR1 SGHAT and CDR2 FQDESV (reference sequence). CDR3 bases: TGCGCCAGCAGCCAAGAGGCAGGCACCTACGAGCAGTACTTC. Residues: CASSQEAGTYEQYF.

The chain recombines TRBV12-3 or TRBV12-4 with TRBJ2-5; TRBD1 agrees at 11 bases. The CDR3 totals 16 residues. V shed 4 bases, J shed 6 bases, and the junction held 10 bases outside the gene matches. CDR3 DNA: TGTGCCAGCAGTTCGGGGACAGGGGGAGGGTTTCAGACCCAGTACTTC. This gives the protein CASSSGTGGGFQTQYF.

The chain carries TRBV28 and TRBJ1-2, with D perhaps matching TRBD1 (6 bases). Trimming left V 3 bases short and J 2 bases short, with 10 bases between. Germline CDR1 and CDR2: MDHEN and SYDVKM. The CDR3 totals 14 residues. CDR3 in amino acids: CASSFIGGNYGYTF. The CDR3 DNA sequence: TGTGCCAGCAGTTTCATAGGGGGAAACTATGGCTACACCTTC.

The rearrangement uses TRBV6-2 or TRBV6-3 and TRBJ1-5; 7 bases map to TRBD1. Trimming cost V 6 bases and J 4 bases; bases outside gene matches: 6. CDR3 size: 14 residues. Per the germline V gene, CDR1 is MNHEY and CDR2 is SVGEGT. The CDR3 DNA reads TGTGCCAGCAGAACCGGGACAGCAAATCAGCCCCAGCATTTT. Protein sequence: CASRTGTANQPQHF.

This clonotype was recorded at least ten times. This sequence joins TRBV20-1 and TRBJ2-5, with TRBD2 matching 7 bases. Trimming cost V 5 bases and J 9 bases; bases outside gene matches: 15. CDR3 length equals 14 residues. Germline V gives CDR1 DFQATT, CDR2 SNEGSKA (reference sequence). The CDR3 region is CSACPTSPKGAQYF. CDR3 coding DNA: TGCAGTGCTTGCCCGACTAGCCCCAAAGGGGCCCAGTACTTC.

A note on this clonotype: Since a much larger clone is just one base distant, this may be a read error. The V call is TRBV15, the J call TRBJ1-5; D is ambiguous. Germline V gives CDR1 LNHNV, CDR2 YYDKDF (reference sequence). This CDR3 is built from 14 residues. The CDR3 loop reads CATGRDLIDQPQHF. In DNA form, the CDR3 reads TGTGCCACCGGCAGAGACCTCATTGATCAGCCCCAGCATTTT.

Ten or more counts support this clonotype. This chain uses TRBV2 with TRBJ2-5, with 8 bases identical to TRBD1. Losses at the gene ends were 4 bases for V and 5 bases for J; bases not matched to a gene: 3. The V gene's germline CDR1 is SNHLY and CDR2 FYNNEI. CDR3 length equals 13 residues. The CDR3 DNA reads TGTGCCAGCAGTGGGACAGGGACCGAGACCCAGTACTTC. Residues: CASSGTGTETQYF.

This clonotype was seen ten or more times. The chain employs TRBV7-6 and TRBJ2-7; a weak D match, TRBD1 (6 bases). V dropped 1 base and J dropped 2 bases, with 12 bases sitting between them. The CDR3 length is 15 residues. In germline, CDR1 is SGHVS, CDR2 FNYEAQ. CDR3 sequence (DNA): TGTGCCAGCAGCTTAGAGGACAGCCCAACCTACGAGCAGTACTTC. Translating gives CASSLEDSPTYEQYF.

The V gene is TRBV3-1, the J gene TRBJ2-7, with 8 bases lining up with TRBD1. CDR1 is LGHDT and CDR2 is YNNKEL in the germline V gene (reference sequence). V shed 0 bases and J 3 bases; nucleotides not matched to a gene: 7. The CDR3 is 16 residues long. CDR3 nucleotides: TGTGCCAGCAGCCAAGAAAAGGGACAGGTCGACTACGAGCAGTACTTC. Translation gives CASSQEKGQVDYEQYF.

The J gene is TRBJ2-7, the V gene TRBV7-9, with TRBD2 matching 13 bases. Germline trimming cut 6 bases from V and 3 bases from J; bases unmatched to any gene: 5. Germline assignment: CDR1 SEHNR and CDR2 FQNEAQ (reference sequence). The CDR3 spans 15 residues. The CDR3 loop is CASRRLAGGDYEQYF. The CDR3 DNA reads as TGTGCCAGCAGACGACTAGCGGGGGGAGACTACGAGCAGTACTTC. Supplemented by reference TRBV7-9 and TRBJ2-7, the full variable domain reads DTGVSQNPRHKITKRGQNVTFRCDPISEHNRLYWYRQTLGQGPEFLTYFQNEAQLEKSRLLSDRFSAERPKGSFSTLEIQRTEQGDSAMYLCASRRLAGGDYEQYFGPGTRLTVT.

A remark on this clonotype: Possible read error: a much larger clone is one base away. The chain combines TRBV19 with TRBJ1-4; D is undetermined. The CDR3 totals 15 residues. Germline V CDR1 and CDR2: LNHDA, SQIVND (reference sequence). This CDR3 reads CASSISKATSEKLFF. For the CDR3, the DNA is TGTGCCAGTAGTATCTCGAAAGCAACTAGTGAAAAACTGTTTTTT.

This clonotype was picked up many times. The J gene is TRBJ1-6, the V gene TRBV7-9; D is undetermined. V was cut by 1 base and J by 7 bases, with 11 bases left in between. Germline CDR1 and CDR2: SEHNR and FQNEAQ (reference sequence). This CDR3 comprises 15 residues. CDR3: CASSLGVQANSPLHF. CDR3 coding DNA: TGTGCCAGCAGCTTAGGAGTGCAGGCCAATTCACCCCTCCACTTT.

The chain employs TRBV5-1 and TRBJ1-4; D may be TRBD1 (6 bases). Germline CDR1 reads SGHRS; CDR2 reads YFSETQ. CDR3 size: 14 residues. Trimming left V 3 bases short and J 5 bases short, with 11 bases between. The CDR3 is CASSSQGYNEKLFF. The CDR3 coding sequence is TGCGCCAGCAGCTCACAGGGCTACAATGAAAAACTGTTTTTT.

This clonotype was observed many times. The chain employs TRBV29-1 and TRBJ1-2, with D hard to call. The CDR3 is made up of 13 amino acids. V lost 8 bases and J lost 2, with 15 bases in between. CDR1 is SQVTM and CDR2 is ANQGSEA in the germline V gene. The DNA for the CDR3 is TGCAGCCTCCGGGGAGGAAAGAACTATGGCTACACCTTC. Translating it yields CSLRGGKNYGYTF.

This chain links TRBV7-8 with TRBJ1-1; maybe TRBD1 (6 bases). V was trimmed by 5 bases and J by 1 base, leaving 17 bases between them. Germline-derived CDR1 and CDR2 are SGHVS and FQNEAQ. CDR3 length: 16 residues. Written as DNA, the CDR3 is TGTGCCAGCAGCCAAGATCCAACAGGGCCGAACACTGAAGCTTTCTTT. Translation gives CASSQDPTGPNTEAFF.

This clonotype occurred once. The junction shows a germline mismatch at one end, possibly a read error. This rearrangement joins TRBV10-3 to TRBJ1-4; D is unresolved. Germline loops: CDR1 ENHRY, CDR2 SYGVKD. The CDR3 has 13 residues. This chain's CDR3 is CATLPGLGEELFF. The CDR3, as DNA: TGTGCCACCCTACCAGGCTTAGGTGAAGAACTGTTTTTT.

This clonotype was detected many times. The rearrangement joins TRBV2 to TRBJ1-3; D gene unclear. Trimming shortened V by 8 bases and J by 2 bases, and 7 bases separated the two germline ends. The CDR3 consists of 12 residues. Per the germline V gene, CDR1 is SNHLY and CDR2 is FYNNEI. The CDR3 loop reads CASEGTGNTIYF. CDR3 in DNA: TGTGCCAGCGAGGGAACTGGAAACACCATATATTTT.

This clonotype was recorded many times. The chain carries TRBV6-1 and TRBJ1-6; no firm D call. The CDR3 consists of 13 residues. Deletions cut 0 bases from V and 10 bases from J, with 7 bases between. Germline lookup yields CDR1 MNHNS and CDR2 SASEGT. This CDR3 reads CASSEARRSPLHF. CDR3 nucleotide sequence: TGTGCCAGCAGTGAAGCGCGGCGATCACCCCTCCACTTT.

In its sample, this clonotype was seen many times. This chain joins TRBV6-6 and TRBJ1-2; 10 nucleotides agree with TRBD1. The germline V gene has CDR1 MNHNY and CDR2 SVGAGI (reference sequence). Trimming at V came to 5 bases and at J to 7 bases, leaving 4 bases not matched to a gene. CDR3 length: 13 residues. This CDR3 is CASSTGTGVGYTF. CDR3 bases: TGTGCCAGCAGTACCGGGACAGGGGTTGGCTACACCTTC.

A remark on this clonotype: It may be a read error: a sequence one base away is much more abundant. V is TRBV12-3 or TRBV12-4 and J is TRBJ1-2, with 7 positions matching TRBD1. The CDR3 has 14 amino acids. The CDR3 nucleotides read TGTGCCCGCAGCCGGGACAGAAAAAACTATGGCTACACCTTC. This translates into CARSRDRKNYGYTF.

V gene TRBV7-2 combines with J gene TRBJ2-7; 7 bases agree with TRBD1. CDR1 is SGHTA, CDR2 FQGNSA, per germline. The V and J ends lost 0 bases and 6 bases, in that order; junction bases with no gene match: 14. This CDR3 has 17 residues. The CDR3 spells CASSLAPDRRYGGEQYF. The CDR3 region has the DNA TGTGCCAGCAGCTTAGCGCCGGACAGGCGCTATGGGGGCGAGCAGTACTTC.

A single count supports this clonotype. The chain combines TRBV7-9 with TRBJ1-1; TRBD1 matches at 7 bases. Germline CDR1 reads SEHNR; CDR2 reads FQNEAQ (reference sequence). The trim removed 5 bases at V and 4 bases at J, leaving 7 bases unmatched. This CDR3 is 14 amino acids long. The CDR3 spells CASSRSTGSTEAFF. CDR3 in DNA: TGTGCCAGCAGCCGATCGACAGGGAGCACTGAAGCTTTCTTT.